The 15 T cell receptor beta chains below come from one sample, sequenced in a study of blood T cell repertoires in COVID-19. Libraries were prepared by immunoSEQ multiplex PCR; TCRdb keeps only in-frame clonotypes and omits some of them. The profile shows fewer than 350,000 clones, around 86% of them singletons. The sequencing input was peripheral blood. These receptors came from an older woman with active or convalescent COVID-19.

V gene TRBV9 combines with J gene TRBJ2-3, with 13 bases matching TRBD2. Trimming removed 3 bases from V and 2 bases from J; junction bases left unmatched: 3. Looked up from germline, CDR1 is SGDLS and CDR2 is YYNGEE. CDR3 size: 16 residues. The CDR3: CASSEGLAGNTDTQYF. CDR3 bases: TGTGCCAGCAGCGAGGGACTAGCGGGGAACACAGATACGCAGTATTTT.

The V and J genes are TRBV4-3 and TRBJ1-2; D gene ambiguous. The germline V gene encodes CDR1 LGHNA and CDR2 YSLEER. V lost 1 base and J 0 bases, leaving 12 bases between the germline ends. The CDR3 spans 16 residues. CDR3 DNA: TGCGCCAGCAGCCAAGTGGTCAGGTTAACTAACTATGGCTACACCTTC. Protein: CASSQVVRLTNYGYTF.

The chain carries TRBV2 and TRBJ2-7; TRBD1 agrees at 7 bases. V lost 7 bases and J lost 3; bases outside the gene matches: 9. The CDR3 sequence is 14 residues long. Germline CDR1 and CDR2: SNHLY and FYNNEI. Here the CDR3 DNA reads TGTGCCAGCAACAACGGACAGGCCTTCTACGAGCAGTACTTC. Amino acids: CASNNGQAFYEQYF.

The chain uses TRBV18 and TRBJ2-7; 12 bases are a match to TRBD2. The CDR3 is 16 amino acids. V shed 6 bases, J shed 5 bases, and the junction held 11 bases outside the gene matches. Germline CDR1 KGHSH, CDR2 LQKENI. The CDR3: CASSITSGGTPHEQYF. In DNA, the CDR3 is TGTGCCAGCTCTATTACTAGCGGGGGGACTCCGCACGAGCAGTACTTC.

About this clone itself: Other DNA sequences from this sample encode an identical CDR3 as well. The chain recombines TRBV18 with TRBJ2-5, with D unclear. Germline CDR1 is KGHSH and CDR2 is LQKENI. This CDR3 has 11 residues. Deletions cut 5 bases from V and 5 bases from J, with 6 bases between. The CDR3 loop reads CASSLEETQYF. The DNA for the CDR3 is TGTGCCAGCTCATTGGAGGAGACCCAGTACTTC.

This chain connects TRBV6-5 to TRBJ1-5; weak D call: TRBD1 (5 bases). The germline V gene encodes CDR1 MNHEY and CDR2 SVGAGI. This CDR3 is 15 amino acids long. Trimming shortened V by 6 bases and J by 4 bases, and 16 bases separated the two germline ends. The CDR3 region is CASSFDRDHNQPQHF. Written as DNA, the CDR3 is TGTGCCAGCAGCTTCGACAGAGACCATAATCAGCCCCAGCATTTT.

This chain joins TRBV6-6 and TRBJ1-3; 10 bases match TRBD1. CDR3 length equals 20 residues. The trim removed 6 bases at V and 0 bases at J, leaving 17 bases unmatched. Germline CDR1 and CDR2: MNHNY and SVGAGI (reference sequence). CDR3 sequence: CASSRDRGRGMALSGNTIYF. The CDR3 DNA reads TGTGCCAGCAGCCGCGACAGGGGGCGCGGAATGGCTCTCTCTGGAAACACCATATATTTT.

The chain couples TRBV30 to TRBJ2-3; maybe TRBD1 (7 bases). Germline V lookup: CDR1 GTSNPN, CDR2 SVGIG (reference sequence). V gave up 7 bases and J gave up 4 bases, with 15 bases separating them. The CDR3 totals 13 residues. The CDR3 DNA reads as TGTGCCTCGAGGCAGGGGGGTGCAGATACGCAGTATTTT. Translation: CASRQGGADTQYF. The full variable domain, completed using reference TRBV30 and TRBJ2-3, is SQTIHQWPATLVQPVGSPLSLECTVEGTSNPNLYWYRQAAGRGLQLLFYSVGIGQISSEVPQNLSASRPQDRQFILSSKKLLLSDSGFYLCASRQGGADTQYFGPGTRLTVL.

Written as DNA, the CDR3 is TGTGCCAGCAGCTTCCAGGGCCTCGGGGCCAACGTCCTGACTTTC. It is translated as CASSFQGLGANVLTF. This chain uses TRBV5-8 with TRBJ2-6; perhaps TRBD1 as D (5 bases). Germline loops: CDR1 SGHTS, CDR2 YDEGEE. V was clipped by 2 bases and J by 4 bases, with 10 bases between them. This CDR3 region has 15 residues.

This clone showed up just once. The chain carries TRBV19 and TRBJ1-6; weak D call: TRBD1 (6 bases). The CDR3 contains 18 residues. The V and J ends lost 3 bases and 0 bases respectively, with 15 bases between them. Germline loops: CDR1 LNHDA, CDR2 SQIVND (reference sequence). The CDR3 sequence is CASSMMWQGISYNSPLHF. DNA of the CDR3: TGTGCCAGTAGTATGATGTGGCAGGGGATCTCCTATAATTCACCCCTCCACTTT.

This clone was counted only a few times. The CDR3 is CASSFSSDYEAFF. CDR3 in DNA: TGTGCCAGCAGCTTTTCATCTGACTATGAAGCTTTCTTT. The V and J genes are TRBV7-9 and TRBJ1-1, with unresolved D. CDR3 size: 13 residues. The V gene lost 3 bases and the J gene lost 7 bases, with 12 bases spanning the gap. The germline V gene encodes CDR1 SEHNR and CDR2 FQNEAQ (reference sequence). The whole variable domain, filled in from reference TRBV7-9 and TRBJ1-1, reads DTGVSQNPRHKITKRGQNVTFRCDPISEHNRLYWYRQTLGQGPEFLTYFQNEAQLEKSRLLSDRFSAERPKGSFSTLEIQRTEQGDSAMYLCASSFSSDYEAFFGQGTRLTVV.

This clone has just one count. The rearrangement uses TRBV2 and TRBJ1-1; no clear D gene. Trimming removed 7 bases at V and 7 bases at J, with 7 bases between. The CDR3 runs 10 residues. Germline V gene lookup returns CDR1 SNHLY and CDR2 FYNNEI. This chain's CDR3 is CASITGEAFF. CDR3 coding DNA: TGTGCCAGCATCACGGGTGAAGCTTTCTTT.

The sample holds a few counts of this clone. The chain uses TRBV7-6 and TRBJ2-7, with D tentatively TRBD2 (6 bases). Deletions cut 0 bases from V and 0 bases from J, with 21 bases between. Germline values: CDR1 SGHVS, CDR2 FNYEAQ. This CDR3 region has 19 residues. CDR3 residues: CASSLAVAATIGSSYEQYF. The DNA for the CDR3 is TGTGCCAGCAGCTTAGCGGTCGCTGCGACGATCGGGAGCTCCTACGAGCAGTACTTC.

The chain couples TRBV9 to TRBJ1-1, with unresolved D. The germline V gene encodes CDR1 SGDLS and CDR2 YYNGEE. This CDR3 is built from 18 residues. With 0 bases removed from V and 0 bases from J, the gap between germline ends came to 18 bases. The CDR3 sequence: CASSVDDLARKVNTEAFF. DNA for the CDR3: TGTGCCAGCAGCGTAGACGATCTCGCCAGGAAGGTGAACACTGAAGCTTTCTTT.

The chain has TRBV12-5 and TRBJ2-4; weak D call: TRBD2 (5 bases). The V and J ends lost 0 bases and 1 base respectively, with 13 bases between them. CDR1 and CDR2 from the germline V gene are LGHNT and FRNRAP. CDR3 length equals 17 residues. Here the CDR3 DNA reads TGTGCTAGTGGTTTGGTTCGGGCAGGACTGGCCAAAAACATTCAGTACTTC. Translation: CASGLVRAGLAKNIQYF.